This T cell receptor (beta chain) derives from a study of T-cell reconstitution after alpha-beta-depleted transplantation in children. Germline V gives CDR1 SGHVS, CDR2 FQNEAQ. J gave up 3 bases and V 5 bases, and 10 bases lay outside the gene matches. There are 17 residues in the CDR3. TCRbeta library preparation incorporated unique molecular identifiers. One entry per CDR3 protein, called by TCRdb with MiXCR from the PCR reads. The repertoire holds over 400,000 distinct CDR3 sequences, with around 12% as singletons. This sample comprised PBMCs from the stem cell graft donor, obtained from the stem cell graft. This clonotype originated in a human donor who donated a stem cell graft to a child with combined immunodeficiency. The chain is built from TRBV7-8 and TRBJ2-7, with 13 positions matching TRBD2. The CDR3 bases are TGTGCCAGCAGCCTTGGACTAGCGGGGGCCTCTAACTACGAGCAGTACTTC. Translated, it gives CASSLGLAGASNYEQYF. The variable domain in full, with the rest retrieved from reference TRBV7-8 and TRBJ2-7, is GAGVSQSPRYKVAKRGQDVALRCDPISGHVSLFWYQQALGQGPEFLTYFQNEAQLDKSGLPSDRFFAERPEGSVSTLKIQRTQQEDSAVYLCASSLGLAGASNYEQYFGPGTRLTVT.